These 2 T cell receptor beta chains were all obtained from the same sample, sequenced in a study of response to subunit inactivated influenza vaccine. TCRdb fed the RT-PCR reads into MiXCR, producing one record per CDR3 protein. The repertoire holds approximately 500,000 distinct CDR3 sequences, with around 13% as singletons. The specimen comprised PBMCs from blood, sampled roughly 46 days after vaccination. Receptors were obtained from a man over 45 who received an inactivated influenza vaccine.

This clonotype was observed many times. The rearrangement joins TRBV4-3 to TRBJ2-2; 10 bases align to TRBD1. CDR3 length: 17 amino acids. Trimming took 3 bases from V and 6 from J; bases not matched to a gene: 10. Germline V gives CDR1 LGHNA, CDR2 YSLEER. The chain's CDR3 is CASSQDPGQGRAGELFF. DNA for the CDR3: TGCGCCAGCAGCCAGGACCCGGGACAGGGGAGGGCCGGGGAGCTGTTTTTT.

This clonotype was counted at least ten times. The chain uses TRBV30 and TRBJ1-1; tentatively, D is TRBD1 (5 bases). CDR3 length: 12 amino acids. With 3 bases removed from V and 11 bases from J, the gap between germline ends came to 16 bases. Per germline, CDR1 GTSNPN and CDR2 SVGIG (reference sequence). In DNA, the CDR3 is TGTGCCTGGAGAACGGAAGGGGCTACGGCTTTCTTT. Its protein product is CAWRTEGATAFF.